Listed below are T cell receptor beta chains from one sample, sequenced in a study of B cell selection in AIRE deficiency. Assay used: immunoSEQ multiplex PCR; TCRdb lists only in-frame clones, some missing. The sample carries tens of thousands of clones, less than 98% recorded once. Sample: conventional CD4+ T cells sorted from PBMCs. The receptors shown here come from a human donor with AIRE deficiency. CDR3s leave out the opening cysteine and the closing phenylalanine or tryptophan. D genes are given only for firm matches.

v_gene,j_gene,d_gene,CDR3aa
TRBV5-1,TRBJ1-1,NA,ASSFWENTEAF
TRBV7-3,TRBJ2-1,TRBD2,ASSLTRTSGGSYNEQF
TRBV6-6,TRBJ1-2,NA,ASSNRPGEAYGYT
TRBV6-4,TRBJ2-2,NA,ASSDSLWSGELF
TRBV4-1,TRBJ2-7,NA,ASSQAVTKYEQY
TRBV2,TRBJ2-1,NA,ASSGGNEQF
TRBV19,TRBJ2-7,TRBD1,ASSIEWGTGASEQY
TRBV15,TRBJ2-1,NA,ATSRDRYSYNEQF
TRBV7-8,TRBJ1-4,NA,ASMAREGSEKLF
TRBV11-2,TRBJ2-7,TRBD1,ASSKDRVQHGEQY
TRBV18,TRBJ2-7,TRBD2,ASSQLAGAAREQY
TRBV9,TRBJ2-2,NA,ASSVVPGANTGELF
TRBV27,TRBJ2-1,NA,ASSLWRRARGNEQF
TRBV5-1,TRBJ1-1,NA,ASSLRPGGGTEAF
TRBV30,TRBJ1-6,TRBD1,AWSDFRTGAGDYNSPLH
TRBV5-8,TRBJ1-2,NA,ASSLSPGKNYGYT
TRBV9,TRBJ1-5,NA,ASSGPRTPNQPQH
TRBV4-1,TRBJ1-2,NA,ASSRSIPVNYGYT
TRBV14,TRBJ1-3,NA,ASSQNLLSAGNTIY
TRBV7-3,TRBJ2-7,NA,ASSFYRYDEQY
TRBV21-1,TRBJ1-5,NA,ARFPGTGDPNQPQH
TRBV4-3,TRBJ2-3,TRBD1,ASRPGGPPTDTQY
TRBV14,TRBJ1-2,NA,ASSQRIGPNYGYT
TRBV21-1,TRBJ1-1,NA,ASSMSSTGVRDTEAF
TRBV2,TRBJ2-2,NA,ASSAMRRANTGELF
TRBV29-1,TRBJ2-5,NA,SVVPDTQETQY
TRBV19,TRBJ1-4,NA,ASSMRGTNEKLF
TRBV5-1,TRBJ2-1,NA,ASSLEWGPYNEQF
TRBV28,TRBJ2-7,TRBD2,ASGLATTSYEQY
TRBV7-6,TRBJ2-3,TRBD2,ASSPFAGEADTQY
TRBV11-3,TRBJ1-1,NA,ASSLQGKNTEAF
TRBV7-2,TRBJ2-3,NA,ASSLVREIDTQY
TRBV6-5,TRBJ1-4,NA,ASSYRGGTNEKLF
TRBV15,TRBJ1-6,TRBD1,ATSSRQGDSPLH
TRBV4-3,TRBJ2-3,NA,ASSLQTVDTQY
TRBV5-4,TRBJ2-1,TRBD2,ASSLSGGDYNEQF
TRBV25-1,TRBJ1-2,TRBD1,ASSLGTGGLLINGYT
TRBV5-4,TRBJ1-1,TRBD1,ASSSRTGSYTEAF
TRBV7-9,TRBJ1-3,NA,ASSLESTISGNTIY
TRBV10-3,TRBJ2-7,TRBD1,AISEGQGDYEQY
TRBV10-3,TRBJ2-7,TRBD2,AVRTSGSNEQY
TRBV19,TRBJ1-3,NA,ASSNRDRYTIY
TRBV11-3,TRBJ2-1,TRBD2,ASSPRSTSGRGYEQF
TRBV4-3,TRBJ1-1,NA,ASSQEIGGTEAF
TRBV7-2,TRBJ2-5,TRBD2,ASSLATSGRETQY
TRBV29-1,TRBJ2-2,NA,SVGRGTGTGELF
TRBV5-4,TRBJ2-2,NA,ASSLVEGGGELF
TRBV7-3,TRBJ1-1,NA,ASSSGGNTEAF
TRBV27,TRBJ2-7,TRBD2,ASNHRRLLARSSYEQY
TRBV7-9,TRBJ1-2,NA,ASSRLGVYGYT
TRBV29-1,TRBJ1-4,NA,SASEAVGEKLF
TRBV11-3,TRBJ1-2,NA,ASSLGEGFQGYT